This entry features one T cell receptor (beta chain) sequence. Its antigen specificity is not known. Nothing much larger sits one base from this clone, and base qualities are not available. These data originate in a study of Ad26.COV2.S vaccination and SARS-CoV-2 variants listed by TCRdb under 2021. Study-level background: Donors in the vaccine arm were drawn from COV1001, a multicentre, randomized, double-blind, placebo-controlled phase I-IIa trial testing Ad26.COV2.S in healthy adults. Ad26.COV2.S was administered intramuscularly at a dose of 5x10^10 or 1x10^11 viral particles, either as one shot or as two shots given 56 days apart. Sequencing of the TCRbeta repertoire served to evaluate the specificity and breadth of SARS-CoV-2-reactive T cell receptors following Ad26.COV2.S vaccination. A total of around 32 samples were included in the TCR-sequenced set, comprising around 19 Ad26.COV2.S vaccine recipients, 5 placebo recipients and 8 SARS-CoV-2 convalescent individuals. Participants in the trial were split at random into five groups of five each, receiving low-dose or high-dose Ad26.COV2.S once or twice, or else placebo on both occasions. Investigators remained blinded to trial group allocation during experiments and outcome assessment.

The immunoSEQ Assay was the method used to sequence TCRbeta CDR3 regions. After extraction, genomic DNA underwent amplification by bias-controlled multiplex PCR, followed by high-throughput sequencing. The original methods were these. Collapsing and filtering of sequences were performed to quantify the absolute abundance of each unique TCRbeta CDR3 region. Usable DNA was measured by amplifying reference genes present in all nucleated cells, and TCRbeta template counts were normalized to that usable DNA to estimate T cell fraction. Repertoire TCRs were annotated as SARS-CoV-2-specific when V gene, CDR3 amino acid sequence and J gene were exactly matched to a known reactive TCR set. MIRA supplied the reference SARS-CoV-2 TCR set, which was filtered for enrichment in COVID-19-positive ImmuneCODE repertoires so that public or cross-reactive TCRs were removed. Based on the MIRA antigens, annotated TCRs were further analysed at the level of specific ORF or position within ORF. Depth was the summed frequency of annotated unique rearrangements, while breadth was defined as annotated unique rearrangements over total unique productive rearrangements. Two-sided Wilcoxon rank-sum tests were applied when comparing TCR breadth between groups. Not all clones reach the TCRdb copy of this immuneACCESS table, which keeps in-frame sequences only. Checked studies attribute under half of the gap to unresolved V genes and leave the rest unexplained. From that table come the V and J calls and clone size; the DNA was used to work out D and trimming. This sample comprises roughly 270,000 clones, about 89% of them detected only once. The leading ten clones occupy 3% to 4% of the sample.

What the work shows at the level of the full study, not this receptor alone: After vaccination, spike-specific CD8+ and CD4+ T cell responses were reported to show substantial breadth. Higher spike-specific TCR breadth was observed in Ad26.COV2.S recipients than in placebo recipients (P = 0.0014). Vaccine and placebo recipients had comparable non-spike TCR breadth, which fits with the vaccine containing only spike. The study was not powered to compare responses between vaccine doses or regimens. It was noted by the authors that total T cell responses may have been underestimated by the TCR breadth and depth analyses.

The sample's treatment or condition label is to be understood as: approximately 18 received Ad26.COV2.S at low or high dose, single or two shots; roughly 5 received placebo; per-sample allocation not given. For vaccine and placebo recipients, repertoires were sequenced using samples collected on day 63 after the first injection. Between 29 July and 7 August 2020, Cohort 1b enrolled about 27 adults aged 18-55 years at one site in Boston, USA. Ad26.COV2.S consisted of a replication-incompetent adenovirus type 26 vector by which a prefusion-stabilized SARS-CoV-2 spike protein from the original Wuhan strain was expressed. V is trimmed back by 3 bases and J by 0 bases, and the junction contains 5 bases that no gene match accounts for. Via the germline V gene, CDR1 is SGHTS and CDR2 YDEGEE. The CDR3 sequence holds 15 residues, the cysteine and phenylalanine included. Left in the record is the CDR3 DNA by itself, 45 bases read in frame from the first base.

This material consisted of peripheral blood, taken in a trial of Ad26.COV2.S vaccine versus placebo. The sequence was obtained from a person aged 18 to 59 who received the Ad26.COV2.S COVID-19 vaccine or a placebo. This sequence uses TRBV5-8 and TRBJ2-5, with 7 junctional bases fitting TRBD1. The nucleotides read TGTGCCAGCAGCTGGGGGACAGCGTACCAAGAGACCCAGTACTTC. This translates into CASSWGTAYQETQYF.